A selection of T cell receptor beta chains follows, all from one sample in a study of PD-L1 blockade in urothelial cancer. Method: immunoSEQ multiplex PCR; TCRdb's copy keeps in-frame clones and lacks some. The sample has roughly 120,000 clones; roughly 89% are singletons. The sequenced sample was PBMCs, obtained around atezolizumab (anti-PD-L1) treatment. These receptors were taken from a man between 60 and 70 years old with urothelial cancer. Both conserved end residues are trimmed from each CDR3. The D gene is left open where the match is weak.

CDR3aa,j_gene,v_gene,d_gene
ASTPQTGNTEAF,TRBJ1-1,TRBV28,NA
ASSRTSGSYNEQF,TRBJ2-1,TRBV19,TRBD2
ASSLLGQGNTEAF,TRBJ1-1,TRBV5-1,NA
ASSYPDRPNYGYT,TRBJ1-2,TRBV28,NA
ASRPNQGEEQY,TRBJ2-7,TRBV27,NA
ASRGRGRTSEYEQF,TRBJ2-1,TRBV2,TRBD2
ASSVRPAQGAGETQY,TRBJ2-5,TRBV9,TRBD1
ASSPERNSYEQY,TRBJ2-7,TRBV18,NA
ATSLQGGNGYT,TRBJ1-2,TRBV15,NA
ASSHGQAHSNQPQH,TRBJ1-5,TRBV7-8,TRBD1
ASSQDATGSTDTQY,TRBJ2-3,TRBV4-3,TRBD1
ASSGGGAGVYYGYT,TRBJ1-2,TRBV5-4,NA
AISFSETGLNTEAF,TRBJ1-1,TRBV10-3,TRBD1
ASNSGNSGNTIY,TRBJ1-3,TRBV28,NA
SVEGTGRDTQY,TRBJ2-3,TRBV29-1,TRBD1
ASSWRRLETQY,TRBJ2-5,TRBV7-2,NA
SGLTGNEQF,TRBJ2-1,TRBV20-1,TRBD1
ASSPFEGEQY,TRBJ2-7,TRBV11-3,NA
ASSLRQTSGNTIY,TRBJ1-3,TRBV4-2,NA
ASSPGTGGETQY,TRBJ2-5,TRBV7-3,TRBD2
ASSILPQGGNEKLF,TRBJ1-4,TRBV28,TRBD1
ASSKGELAGGGDTQY,TRBJ2-3,TRBV21-1,NA
ASSQGTSSGTQY,TRBJ2-5,TRBV4-1,NA
ASSRQGDTEAF,TRBJ1-1,TRBV6-6,TRBD1
ASRRAGGNFYEQY,TRBJ2-7,TRBV11-2,NA
AISAIAGTEAF,TRBJ1-1,TRBV10-3,NA
ATSRDRGAESEQY,TRBJ2-7,TRBV15,NA
ASSQTGITGELF,TRBJ2-2,TRBV27,TRBD1
ASSPLAGGLLR,TRBJ2-7,TRBV5-4,TRBD2
ASTPGLAGGKDTQY,TRBJ2-3,TRBV5-4,TRBD2
ASSSPHRGGETQY,TRBJ2-5,TRBV28,TRBD1
ASSIHRGPPYEQY,TRBJ2-7,TRBV19,TRBD1
SVGTPAYEQY,TRBJ2-7,TRBV29-1,NA
ASSPSLRGGEEQY,TRBJ2-7,TRBV9,NA
ASSSRGQGGAYGYT,TRBJ1-2,TRBV7-2,TRBD1
ASSLTAYSGELF,TRBJ2-2,TRBV14,NA
ASSELQGVETQY,TRBJ2-5,TRBV19,TRBD1
SGWGGWNEQF,TRBJ2-1,TRBV29-1,TRBD2
AWSFTGGRETQY,TRBJ2-5,TRBV30,TRBD1
ASRGAGTGAYEQY,TRBJ2-7,TRBV6-6,TRBD1
ASSDSEGGTDTQY,TRBJ2-3,TRBV6-4,NA
ASSYGLAGAKYNEQF,TRBJ2-1,TRBV9,TRBD2
ASSRTRVEDTQY,TRBJ2-3,TRBV19,NA
ASSRRDRGISDTGELF,TRBJ2-2,TRBV5-1,TRBD1
ASSPRSGDYGYT,TRBJ1-2,TRBV18,NA
ASSQLGAVVGELF,TRBJ2-2,TRBV7-9,NA
ASSLPGRRNTIY,TRBJ1-3,TRBV5-4,NA
ASSSGALGQETQY,TRBJ2-5,TRBV2,TRBD2
SSGDGEEQF,TRBJ2-1,TRBV29-1,NA
ASSVGERGSSYNEQF,TRBJ2-1,TRBV9,TRBD2
ASSRLAGEQY,TRBJ2-7,TRBV5-6,TRBD2
SDRLAGYGHEQY,TRBJ2-7,TRBV29-1,TRBD2